This TCR beta chain was profiled in a study of OX40 agonist ivuxolimab in advanced cancers. The CDR3 consists of 15 residues. The V and J ends lost 5 bases and 3 bases respectively, with 11 bases between them. Germline V lookup: CDR1 MNHEY, CDR2 SMNVEV (reference sequence). Produced via immunoSEQ multiplex PCR; TCRdb's table is partial and in-frame only. Of roughly 72,000 clones in the sample, 81% are singletons; the top ten hold 5%. The source of this sequence is an adult with an advanced solid tumor such as melanoma, head and neck, liver or kidney cancer. Material: CD4+ or CD8+ T cells sorted from blood, obtained in a trial of the OX40 agonist ivuxolimab. The J gene is TRBJ1-6, the V gene TRBV27, with D unclear. CDR3 in amino acids: CASSIRHFYNSPLHF. The CDR3 nucleotides are TGTGCCAGCAGTATACGACACTTCTATAATTCACCCCTCCACTTT.